The text below deals with one T cell receptor beta chain. Its antigen remains unknown. This same CDR3 is encoded by further DNA sequences in the sample. Generated by immunoSEQ multiplex PCR, the TCRdb table keeps only in-frame clones and is missing some. The sample has about 99,000 clones, 85% to 95% seen once. These data belong to a study of graft-versus-host responses after intestinal transplantation. CDR1 is WNHNN and CDR2 is SYGVQD in the germline V gene (reference sequence). The ends were cut back, 4 bases at V and 1 base at J, with 10 bases in the middle. The CDR3 is 14 amino acids. Sequencing was performed on unstimulated CD8+ T cells sorted from spleen or lymph node cells, taken before transplant. This clonotype was obtained from a human donor who was the organ donor for an intestinal transplant. The J gene is TRBJ1-1, the V gene TRBV10-1; D is unclear. The CDR3 sequence: CASSVGQENTEAFF. DNA of the CDR3: TGCGCCAGCAGTGTTGGCCAGGAGAACACTGAAGCTTTCTTT.